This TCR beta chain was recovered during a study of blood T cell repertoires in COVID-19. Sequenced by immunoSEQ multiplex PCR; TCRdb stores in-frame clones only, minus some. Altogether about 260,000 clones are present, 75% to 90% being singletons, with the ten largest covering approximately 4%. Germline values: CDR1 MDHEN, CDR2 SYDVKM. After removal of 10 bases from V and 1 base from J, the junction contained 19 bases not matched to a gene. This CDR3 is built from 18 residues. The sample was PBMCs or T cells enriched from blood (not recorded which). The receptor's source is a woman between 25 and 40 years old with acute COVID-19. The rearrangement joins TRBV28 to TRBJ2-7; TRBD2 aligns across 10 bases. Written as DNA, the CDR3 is TGTGCCACCAGGGCAGGAGGGACTAGCGCCGTTAGGTCCTACGAGCAGTACTTC. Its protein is CATRAGGTSAVRSYEQYF.